This T cell receptor (beta chain) was found in a study of early T cells in non-severe SARS-CoV-2 infection. Looking at the study overall: The input, bulk RNA from unsorted whole blood, was sequenced, and chains were unpaired. Study results and caveats: Private and CD4 specificities were missed by VDJdb matching, skewed to anti-spike CD8.

From germline, CDR1 is SEHNR and CDR2 FQNEAQ (reference sequence). The trim removed 1 base at V and 4 bases at J, leaving 13 bases unmatched. The CDR3 length is 20 residues. There are many counts of this clonotype. Its antigen is not identified. Researchers tagged individual cDNA molecules with unique molecular identifiers. TCRdb passed the 5' RACE reads through MiXCR, listing each CDR3 protein once. In the table there are about 92,000 distinct CDR3 sequences, over 13% of which are singletons. This TCR derives from an adult who was a healthcare worker with PCR-confirmed SARS-CoV-2 infection or an uninfected control (not recorded which). Material for sequencing was whole blood. The chain joins TRBV7-9 to TRBJ2-1, with 13 bases identical to TRBD2. In DNA form, the CDR3 reads TGTGCCAGCAGCTTAGGTCGGTTGCGGGGACTAGCGGGGTCATACAATGAGCAGTTCTTC. It is translated as CASSLGRLRGLAGSYNEQFF.